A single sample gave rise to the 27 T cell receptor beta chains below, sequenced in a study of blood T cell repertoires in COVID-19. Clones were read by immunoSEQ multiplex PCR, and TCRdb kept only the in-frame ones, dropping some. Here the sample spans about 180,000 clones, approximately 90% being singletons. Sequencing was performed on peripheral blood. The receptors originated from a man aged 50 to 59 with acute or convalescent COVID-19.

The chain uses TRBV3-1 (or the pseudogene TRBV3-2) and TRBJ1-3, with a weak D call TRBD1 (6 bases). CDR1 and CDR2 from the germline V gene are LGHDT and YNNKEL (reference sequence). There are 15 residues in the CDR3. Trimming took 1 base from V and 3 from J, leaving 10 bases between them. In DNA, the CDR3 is TGTGCCAGCAGCCAAGCGGGGGGCGGTGGAAACACCATATATTTT. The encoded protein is CASSQAGGGGNTIYF.

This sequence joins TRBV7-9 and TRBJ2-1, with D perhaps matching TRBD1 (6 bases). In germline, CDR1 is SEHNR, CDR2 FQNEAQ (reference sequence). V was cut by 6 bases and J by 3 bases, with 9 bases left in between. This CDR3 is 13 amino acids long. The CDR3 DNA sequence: TGTGCCAGCAGTCGGGACAACTACAATGAGCAGTTCTTC. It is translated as CASSRDNYNEQFF.

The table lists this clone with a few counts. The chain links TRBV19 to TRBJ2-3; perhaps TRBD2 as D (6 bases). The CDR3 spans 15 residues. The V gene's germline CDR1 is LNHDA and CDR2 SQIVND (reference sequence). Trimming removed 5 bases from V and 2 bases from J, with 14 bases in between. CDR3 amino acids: CASSPSGRYTDTQYF. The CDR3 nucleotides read TGTGCCAGTAGTCCCAGCGGGCGTTACACAGATACGCAGTATTTT. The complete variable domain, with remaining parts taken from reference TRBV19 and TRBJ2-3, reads DGGITQSPKYLFRKEGQNVTLSCEQNLNHDAMYWYRQDPGQGLRLIYYSQIVNDFQKGDIAEGYSVSREKKESFPLTVTSAQKNPTAFYLCASSPSGRYTDTQYFGPGTRLTVL.

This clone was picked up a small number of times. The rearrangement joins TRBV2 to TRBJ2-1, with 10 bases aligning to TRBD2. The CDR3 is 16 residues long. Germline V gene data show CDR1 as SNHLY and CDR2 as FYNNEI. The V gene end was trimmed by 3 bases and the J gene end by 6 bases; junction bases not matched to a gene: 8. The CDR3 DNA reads TGTGCCAGCAGTGACAACCTAGCGGGGGTATCCAATGAGCAGTTCTTC. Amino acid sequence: CASSDNLAGVSNEQFF.

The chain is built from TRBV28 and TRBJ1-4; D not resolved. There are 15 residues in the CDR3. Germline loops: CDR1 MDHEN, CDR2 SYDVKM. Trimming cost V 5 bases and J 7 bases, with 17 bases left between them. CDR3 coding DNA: TGTGCCAGCAGTCCGACAAAGGCGCAAGGTGAAAAACTGTTTTTT. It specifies CASSPTKAQGEKLFF.

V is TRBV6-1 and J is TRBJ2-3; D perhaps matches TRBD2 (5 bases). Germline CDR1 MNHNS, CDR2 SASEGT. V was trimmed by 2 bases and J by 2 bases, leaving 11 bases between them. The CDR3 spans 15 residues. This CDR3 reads CASSERAEPTDTQYF. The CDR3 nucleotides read TGTGCCAGCAGTGAACGAGCGGAACCCACAGATACGCAGTATTTT.

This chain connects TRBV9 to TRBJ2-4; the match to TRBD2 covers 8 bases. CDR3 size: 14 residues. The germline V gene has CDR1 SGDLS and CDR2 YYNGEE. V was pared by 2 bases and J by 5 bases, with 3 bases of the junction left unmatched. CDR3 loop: CASSVGLGENIQYF. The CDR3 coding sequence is TGTGCCAGCAGCGTGGGACTAGGGGAAAACATTCAGTACTTC.

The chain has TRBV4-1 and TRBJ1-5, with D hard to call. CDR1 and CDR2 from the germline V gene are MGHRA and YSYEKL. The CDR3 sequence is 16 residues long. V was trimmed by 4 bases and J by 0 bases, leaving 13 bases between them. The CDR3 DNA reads TGCGCCAGCAGCCCCCGACATCCTAATAGCAATCAGCCCCAGCATTTT. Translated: CASSPRHPNSNQPQHF.

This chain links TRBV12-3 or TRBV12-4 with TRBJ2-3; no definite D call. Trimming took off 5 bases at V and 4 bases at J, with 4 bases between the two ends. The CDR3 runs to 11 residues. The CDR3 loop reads CASSPADTQYF. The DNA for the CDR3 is TGTGCCAGCAGTCCTGCAGATACGCAGTATTTT.

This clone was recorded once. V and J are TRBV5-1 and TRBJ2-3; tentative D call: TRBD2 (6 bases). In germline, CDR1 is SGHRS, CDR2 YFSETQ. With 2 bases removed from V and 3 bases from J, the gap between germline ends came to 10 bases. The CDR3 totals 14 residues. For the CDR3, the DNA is TGCGCCAGCAGCTTCACTAGCAGTACAGATACGCAGTATTTT. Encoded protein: CASSFTSSTDTQYF.

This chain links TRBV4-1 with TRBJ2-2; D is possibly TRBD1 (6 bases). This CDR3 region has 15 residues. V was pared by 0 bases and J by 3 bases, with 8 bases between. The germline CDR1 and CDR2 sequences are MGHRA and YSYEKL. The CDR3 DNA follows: TGCGCCAGCAGCCAAGAACAGGGTTACACCGGGGAGCTGTTTTTT. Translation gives CASSQEQGYTGELFF.

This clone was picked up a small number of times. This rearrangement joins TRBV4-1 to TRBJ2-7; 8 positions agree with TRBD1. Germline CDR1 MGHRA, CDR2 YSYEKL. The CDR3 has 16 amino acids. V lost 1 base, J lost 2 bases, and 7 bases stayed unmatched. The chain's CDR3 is CASSQAERQGTYEQYF. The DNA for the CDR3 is TGCGCCAGCAGCCAAGCGGAGCGACAGGGGACCTACGAGCAGTACTTC.

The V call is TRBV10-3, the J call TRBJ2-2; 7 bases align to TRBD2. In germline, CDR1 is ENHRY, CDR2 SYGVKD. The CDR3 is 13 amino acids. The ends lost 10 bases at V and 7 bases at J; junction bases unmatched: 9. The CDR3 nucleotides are TGTGCCACAGTTGGGGGGGGGATCGGGGAGCTGTTTTTT. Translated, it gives CATVGGGIGELFF.

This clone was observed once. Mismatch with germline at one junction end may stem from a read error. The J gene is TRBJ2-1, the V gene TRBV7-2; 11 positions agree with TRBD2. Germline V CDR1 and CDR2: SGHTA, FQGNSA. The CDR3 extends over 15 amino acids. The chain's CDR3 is CASSIAGGSYNEQFF. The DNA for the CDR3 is TGTGCCAGCAGCATAGCGGGAGGGTCCTACAATGAGCAGTTCTTC.

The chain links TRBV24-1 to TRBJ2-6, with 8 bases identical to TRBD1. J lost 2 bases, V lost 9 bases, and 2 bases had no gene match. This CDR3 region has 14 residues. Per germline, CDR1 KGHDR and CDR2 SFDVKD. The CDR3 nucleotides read TGTGCCACCGAACAGGGGGCTGGGGCCAACGTCCTGACTTTC. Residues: CATEQGAGANVLTF.

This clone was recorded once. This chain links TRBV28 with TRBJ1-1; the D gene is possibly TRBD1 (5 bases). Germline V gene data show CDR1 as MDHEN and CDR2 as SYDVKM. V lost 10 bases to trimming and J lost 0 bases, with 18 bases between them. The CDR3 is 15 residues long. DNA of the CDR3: TGTGCCACCCGGGGGAGGGGCAACCTGAACACTGAAGCTTTCTTT. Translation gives CATRGRGNLNTEAFF. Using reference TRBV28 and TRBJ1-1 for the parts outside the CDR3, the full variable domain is DVKVTQSSRYLVKRTGEKVFLECVQDMDHENMFWYRQDPGLGLRLIYFSYDVKMKEKGDIPEGYSVSREKKERFSLILESASTNQTSMYLCATRGRGNLNTEAFFGQGTRLTVV.

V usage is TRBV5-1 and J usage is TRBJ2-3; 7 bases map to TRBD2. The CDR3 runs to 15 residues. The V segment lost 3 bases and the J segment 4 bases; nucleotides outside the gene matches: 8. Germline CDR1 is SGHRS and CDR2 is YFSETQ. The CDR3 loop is CASSSLAGKADTQYF. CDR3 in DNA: TGCGCCAGCAGCTCCTTAGCGGGTAAAGCAGATACGCAGTATTTT.

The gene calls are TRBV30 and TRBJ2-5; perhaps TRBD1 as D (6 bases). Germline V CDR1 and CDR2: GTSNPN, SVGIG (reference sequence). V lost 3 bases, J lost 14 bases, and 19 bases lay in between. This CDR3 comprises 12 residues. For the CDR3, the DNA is TGTGCCTGGAGCAAAGACAGGTTCTATCGATACTTC. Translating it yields CAWSKDRFYRYF.

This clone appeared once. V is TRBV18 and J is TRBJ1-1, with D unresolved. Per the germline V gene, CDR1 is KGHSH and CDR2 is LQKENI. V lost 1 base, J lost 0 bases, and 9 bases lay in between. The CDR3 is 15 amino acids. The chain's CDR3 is CASSPLGVMNTEAFF. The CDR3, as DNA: TGTGCCAGCTCACCACTGGGAGTTATGAACACTGAAGCTTTCTTT.

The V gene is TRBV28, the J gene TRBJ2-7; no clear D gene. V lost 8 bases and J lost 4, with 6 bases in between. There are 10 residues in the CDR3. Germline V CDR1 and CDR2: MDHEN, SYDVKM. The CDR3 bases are TGTGCCAGCTCGCGATACGAGCAGTACTTC. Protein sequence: CASSRYEQYF.

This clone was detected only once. The CDR3 bases are TGCGCCAGCACCGAACTAGCGGGGGGGTCCACAGATACGCAGTATTTT. Encoded protein: CASTELAGGSTDTQYF. The chain has TRBV4-1 and TRBJ2-3, with TRBD2 identical over 13 bases. The ends lost 7 bases at V and 2 bases at J; junction bases unmatched: 6. This CDR3 has 16 amino acids. Germline CDR1 MGHRA, CDR2 YSYEKL.

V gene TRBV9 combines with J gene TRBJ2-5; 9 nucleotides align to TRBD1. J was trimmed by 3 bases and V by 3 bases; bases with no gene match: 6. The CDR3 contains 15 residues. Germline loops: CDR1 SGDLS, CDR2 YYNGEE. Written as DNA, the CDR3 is TGTGCCAGCAGCGCGCTACAGGGGGCAGAAGAGACCCAGTACTTC. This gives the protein CASSALQGAEETQYF.

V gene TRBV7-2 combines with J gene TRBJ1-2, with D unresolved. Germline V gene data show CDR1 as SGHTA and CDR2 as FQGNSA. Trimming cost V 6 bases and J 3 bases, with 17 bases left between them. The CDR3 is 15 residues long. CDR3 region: CASRPFPTGDYGYTF. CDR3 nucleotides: TGTGCCAGCAGGCCCTTTCCGACTGGAGACTATGGCTACACCTTC.

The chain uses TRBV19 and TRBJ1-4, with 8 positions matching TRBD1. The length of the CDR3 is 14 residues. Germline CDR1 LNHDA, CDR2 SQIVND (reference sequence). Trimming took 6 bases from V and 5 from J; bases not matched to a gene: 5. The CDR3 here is CASRSTGGNEKLFF. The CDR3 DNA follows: TGTGCCAGTAGAAGCACAGGGGGGAATGAAAAACTGTTTTTT.

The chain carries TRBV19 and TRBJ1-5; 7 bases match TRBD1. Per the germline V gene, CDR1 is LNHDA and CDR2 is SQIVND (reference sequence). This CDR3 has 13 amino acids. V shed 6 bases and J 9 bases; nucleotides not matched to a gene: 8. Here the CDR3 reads CASSSSQGRPQHF. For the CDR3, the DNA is TGTGCCAGTAGCAGCTCACAGGGGAGGCCCCAGCATTTT.

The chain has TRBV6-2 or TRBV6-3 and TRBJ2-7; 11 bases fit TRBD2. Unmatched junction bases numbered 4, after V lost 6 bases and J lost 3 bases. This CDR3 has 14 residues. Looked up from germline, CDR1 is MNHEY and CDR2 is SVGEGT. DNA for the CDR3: TGTGCCAGCAGCCAGACTAGCGGGAACTACGAGCAGTACGTC. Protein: CASSQTSGNYEQYV.

The CDR3 coding sequence is TGTGCTAGTGGTTTGGCCGAGGGACTAGCGGGAGGTGATGGTGAGCAGTTCTTC. This codes for CASGLAEGLAGGDGEQFF. The chain uses TRBV12-5 and TRBJ2-1, with 15 bases fitting TRBD2. The trim removed 1 base at V and 9 bases at J, leaving 10 bases unmatched. This CDR3 is 18 amino acids long. From germline, CDR1 is LGHNT and CDR2 FRNRAP. Full variable domain (missing parts from reference TRBV12-5 and TRBJ2-1): DARVTQTPRHKVTEMGQEVTMRCQPILGHNTVFWYRQTMMQGLELLAYFRNRAPLDDSGMPKDRFSAEMPDATLATLKIQPSEPRDSAVYFCASGLAEGLAGGDGEQFFGPGTRLTVL.